Listed below are T cell receptor beta chains from one sample, sequenced in a study of T cells in Graves' hyperthyroidism and ophthalmopathy. TCRdb passed the multiplex PCR reads through MiXCR, listing each CDR3 protein once. The sample holds around 290,000 distinct CDR3 sequences, roughly an eighth seen once. The specimen sequenced was blood. Every receptor here comes from a woman between 40 and 55 years old with Graves' hyperthyroidism. The CDR3 runs from the conserved cysteine through the conserved F or W. The D gene is left open where the match is weak. Not all rows give a size; the values are once, few, many and, for expanded clones, a class.

v_gene: TRBV27
abundance: many
j_gene: TRBJ2-5
d_gene: TRBD2
CDR3aa: CASKGLAGHQETQYF
CDR3nt: TGTGCCAGCAAAGGGCTAGCGGGACATCAAGAGACCCAGTACTTC

v_gene: TRBV19
abundance: -
j_gene: TRBJ1-5
d_gene: -
CDR3aa: CASSISDTGRPQHF
CDR3nt: TGTGCCAGTAGTATAAGCGACACCGGGAGGCCCCAGCATTTT

v_gene: TRBV9
abundance: -
j_gene: TRBJ2-7
d_gene: TRBD2
CDR3aa: CASSTSGNPREQYF
CDR3nt: TGTGCCAGCAGCACGAGCGGGAACCCCCGGGAGCAGTACTTC

v_gene: TRBV3-1
abundance: -
j_gene: TRBJ2-1
d_gene: -
CDR3aa: CASSPHPYNEQFF
CDR3nt: TGTGCCAGCAGCCCCCACCCCTACAATGAGCAGTTCTTC

v_gene: TRBV20-1
abundance: many
j_gene: TRBJ1-6
d_gene: -
CDR3aa: CSAKRGEGSSPLHF
CDR3nt: TGCAGTGCAAAACGCGGGGAGGGTAGTTCACCCCTCCACTTT

v_gene: TRBV6-5
abundance: few
j_gene: TRBJ2-3
d_gene: -
CDR3aa: CASSYRDGRQYF
CDR3nt: TGTGCCAGCAGTTACCGGGACGGCCGGCAGTATTTT

v_gene: TRBV11-3
abundance: -
j_gene: TRBJ2-1
d_gene: -
CDR3aa: CASSLPGRGGEQFF
CDR3nt: TGTGCCAGCAGCCTCCCCGGGAGAGGAGGTGAGCAGTTCTTC

v_gene: TRBV10-3
abundance: many
j_gene: TRBJ1-2
d_gene: -
CDR3aa: CAIRRYTGTNYGYTF
CDR3nt: TGTGCCATCAGGCGATATACGGGGACTAACTATGGCTACACCTTC

v_gene: TRBV14
abundance: -
j_gene: TRBJ2-6
d_gene: -
CDR3aa: CASSQLPGRQSGANVLTF
CDR3nt: TGTGCCAGCAGCCAACTTCCGGGACGTCAATCTGGGGCCAACGTCCTGACTTTC

v_gene: TRBV6-5
abundance: many
j_gene: TRBJ1-5
d_gene: -
CDR3aa: CASSYSSSANQPQHF
CDR3nt: TGTGCCAGCAGTTACTCTTCGAGTGCTAATCAGCCCCAGCATTTT

v_gene: TRBV2
abundance: many
j_gene: TRBJ1-2
d_gene: -
CDR3aa: CASKRAAGYTF
CDR3nt: TGTGCCAGCAAACGGGCCGCTGGCTACACCTTC

v_gene: TRBV5-1
abundance: -
j_gene: TRBJ2-5
d_gene: -
CDR3aa: CASSPPMGYRETQYF
CDR3nt: TGCGCCAGCAGCCCCCCAATGGGCTATAGAGAGACCCAGTACTTC

v_gene: TRBV7-8
abundance: many
j_gene: TRBJ2-7
d_gene: -
CDR3aa: CASSLRDGYEQYF
CDR3nt: TGTGCCAGCAGCTTACGGGACGGCTACGAGCAGTACTTC

v_gene: TRBV12-3/TRBV12-4
abundance: many
j_gene: TRBJ1-1
d_gene: -
CDR3aa: CASITPTGTEAFF
CDR3nt: TGTGCCAGCATTACTCCGACGGGCACTGAAGCTTTCTTT

v_gene: TRBV7-2
abundance: few
j_gene: TRBJ2-5
d_gene: -
CDR3aa: CASSPLGGTPQETQYF
CDR3nt: TGTGCCAGCAGCCCCCTTGGGGGGACACCCCAAGAGACCCAGTACTTC

v_gene: TRBV20-1
abundance: many
j_gene: TRBJ1-1
d_gene: -
CDR3aa: CSAIKAANTEAFF
CDR3nt: TGCAGTGCTATTAAGGCAGCGAACACTGAAGCTTTCTTT

v_gene: TRBV7-8
abundance: many
j_gene: TRBJ2-2
d_gene: -
CDR3aa: CASSLATGRTGELFF
CDR3nt: TGTGCCAGCAGCTTAGCGACAGGGAGGACCGGGGAGCTGTTTTTT

v_gene: TRBV10-3
abundance: medium-sized
j_gene: TRBJ2-7
d_gene: TRBD2
CDR3aa: CAISEISGGKYEQYF
CDR3nt: TGTGCCATCAGTGAGATCAGCGGGGGCAAATACGAGCAGTACTTC

v_gene: TRBV24-1
abundance: few
j_gene: TRBJ2-2
d_gene: TRBD2
CDR3aa: CATSALAGGPERFGELFF
CDR3nt: TGTGCCACCAGTGCCCTAGCGGGAGGGCCAGAGCGTTTCGGGGAGCTGTTTTTT

v_gene: TRBV6-5
abundance: many
j_gene: TRBJ2-1
d_gene: TRBD2
CDR3aa: CASSYSNSRTSGYNEQFF
CDR3nt: TGTGCCAGCAGTTACTCGAATTCAAGGACTAGCGGATACAATGAGCAGTTCTTC

v_gene: TRBV20-1
abundance: many
j_gene: TRBJ1-1
d_gene: TRBD1
CDR3aa: CSATPGQGNTEAFF
CDR3nt: TGCAGTGCTACTCCGGGACAGGGCAACACTGAAGCTTTCTTT

v_gene: TRBV10-3
abundance: many
j_gene: TRBJ1-2
d_gene: TRBD1
CDR3aa: CAISAFGTEYSYGYTF
CDR3nt: TGTGCCATCAGTGCTTTTGGGACAGAATATTCCTATGGCTACACCTTC

v_gene: TRBV12-3/TRBV12-4
abundance: many
j_gene: TRBJ1-2
d_gene: -
CDR3aa: CASSPGRTYGYTF
CDR3nt: TGTGCCAGCAGTCCCGGACGAACCTATGGCTACACCTTC

v_gene: TRBV10-3
abundance: -
j_gene: TRBJ1-2
d_gene: -
CDR3aa: CAITGRDYGYTF
CDR3nt: TGTGCCATCACCGGACGGGACTATGGCTACACCTTC

v_gene: TRBV20-1
abundance: many
j_gene: TRBJ1-1
d_gene: TRBD1
CDR3aa: CSASLQGASEAFF
CDR3nt: TGCAGTGCTAGTCTACAGGGGGCAAGTGAAGCTTTCTTT

v_gene: TRBV7-7
abundance: -
j_gene: TRBJ2-1
d_gene: -
CDR3aa: CASSLSHYNEQFF
CDR3nt: TGTGCTAGCAGCTTAAGCCACTACAATGAGCAGTTCTTC

v_gene: TRBV10-1
abundance: -
j_gene: TRBJ2-3
d_gene: -
CDR3aa: CASSGPFGGTTDTQYF
CDR3nt: TGCGCCAGCAGTGGCCCGTTCGGCGGAACCACAGATACGCAGTATTTT

v_gene: TRBV29-1
abundance: many
j_gene: TRBJ2-1
d_gene: TRBD2
CDR3aa: CSARRASGRAEEQFF
CDR3nt: TGCAGCGCTCGGAGGGCTAGCGGGAGGGCGGAGGAGCAGTTCTTC

v_gene: TRBV29-1
abundance: -
j_gene: TRBJ2-1
d_gene: -
CDR3aa: CSVEFRRRPSREQFF
CDR3nt: TGCAGCGTTGAATTCCGGCGGAGACCCTCAAGGGAGCAGTTCTTC

v_gene: TRBV7-2
abundance: many
j_gene: TRBJ2-7
d_gene: TRBD2
CDR3aa: CASSLALAGGYEQYF
CDR3nt: TGTGCCAGCAGCTTAGCCCTAGCGGGAGGATACGAGCAGTACTTC

v_gene: TRBV11-1
abundance: many
j_gene: TRBJ2-7
d_gene: -
CDR3aa: CASSFDRTLDSYEQYF
CDR3nt: TGTGCCAGCAGCTTCGACCGGACACTTGACTCCTACGAGCAGTACTTC

v_gene: TRBV30
abundance: many
j_gene: TRBJ1-2
d_gene: -
CDR3aa: CAWNGRGRGYTF
CDR3nt: TGTGCCTGGAATGGTAGGGGAAGGGGCTACACCTTC